There are a few counts of the clone carrying this TCR beta chain. The data are from a study of blood T cell repertoires in COVID-19. For the study at large: Specimens from acute and convalescent COVID-19 originated in the United States, Italy and Spain. PBMCs, B-cell-depleted T cells, or T cells were the source of the cDNA or gDNA that made up the material.

Per the study methods: Estimated nucleated cell counts came from reference gene primer amplification. Method: immunoSEQ multiplex PCR; TCRdb's copy keeps in-frame clones and lacks some. The DNA gave D and trimming, while V, J and clone size come from that table. The sample has roughly 55,000 clones, around 73% seen once. The CDR3 runs to 13 residues. V lost 6 bases and J lost 4, with 12 bases in between. Germline CDR1 reads MNHEY; CDR2 reads SVGAGI. Specimen: peripheral blood. The sequence was collected from a man older than 75 with acute or convalescent COVID-19. The chain combines TRBV6-5 with TRBJ1-2; a possible D gene is TRBD1 (5 bases). This CDR3 is CASSSQGFYGYTF. CDR3 nucleotide sequence: TGTGCCAGCAGCTCTCAGGGTTTCTATGGCTACACCTTC.